This T cell receptor beta chain was recorded in a study of T cells in Graves' hyperthyroidism and ophthalmopathy. From germline, CDR1 is WNHNN and CDR2 SYGVQD (reference sequence). This CDR3 has 16 amino acids. The V and J ends lost 4 bases and 0 bases, in that order; junction bases with no gene match: 2. Used for diagnoses were clinical symptoms, serum thyroxine and TRAb, thyroid ultrasound and orbital computed tomography. Out of 8.5 to 10 ml of fresh peripheral blood came the PBMCs. Authors of the study amplified TCR beta CDR3 regions from RNA transcripts. Initially, a first-round RT-PCR of the TCR CDR3 employed the HTBI primer set. TCRdb analysed the multiplex PCR reads with MiXCR anew, one entry per CDR3 protein. The profile covers over 450,000 distinct CDR3 sequences, with 15% to 20% appearing a single time and approximately 16% taken by the ten largest.

What was sequenced was blood. This chain joins TRBV10-1 and TRBJ2-1; 11 nucleotides match TRBD2. The sequence came from a woman aged 18-30 years with Graves' ophthalmopathy. For the CDR3, the DNA is TGCGCCAGCAGTGCGGGACTAGCGGTCTCCTACAATGAGCAGTTCTTC. This codes for CASSAGLAVSYNEQFF.